This record covers a single TCR beta chain. The antigen remains unidentified. One end of the junction fails to match germline, which may point to a read error. This CDR3 region has 16 residues. Germline V gene sequence: CDR1 MGHDK, CDR2 SYGVNS. The sample is drawn from a study of breast tumors, draining lymph nodes, adjacent tissues. Study conclusions and caveats: Compared with basal-like, luminal-like tumors shared significantly more repertoire with nontumor tissue. The lymph node origin of tumor T cells was framed as consistent with a hypothesis, not demonstrated. Data fit most tumor T cells coming from lymph node, expanding in tumor.

TCRdb fed the multiplex PCR reads into MiXCR, producing one record per CDR3 protein. The data contain around 130,000 distinct CDR3 sequences, approximately 30% of them seen just once; the ten biggest clones take up roughly 2.3%. Samples came from axillary lymph nodes draining the breast cancer. The receptor comes from a female donor with breast cancer. Some clones in this sample may be carry-over from other donors' samples. The source material was axillary lymph node tissue. V usage is TRBV25-1 and J usage is TRBJ1-6, with 9 bases that match TRBD1. The DNA for the CDR3 is TGTGCCAGCAGTGAGGGTGGGACAGGGTACATTCACCCCCCCCACTTT. This codes for CASSEGGTGYIHPPHF.